This T cell receptor (beta chain) was observed in a study of blood T cells in healthy people across ages. Germline V gene lookup returns CDR1 SGHRS and CDR2 YFSETQ. The CDR3 runs 15 residues. Total RNA was extracted at no less than 5 micrograms per sample. Next came a second PCR, run for about 6 to 11 cycles, which used a sample-barcoded 5' primer along with a J-beta primer mix. Through a template-switch adaptor with 12 random nucleotides, each cDNA molecule received a tag. TCRdb reprocessed the 5' RACE reads via MiXCR and lists one record per CDR3 protein. Here the sample spans around 990,000 distinct CDR3 sequences, 35% to 45% being singletons.

The source of this sequence is a man between 18 and 29 years old in good health. The chain employs TRBV5-1 and TRBJ2-4; D is uncertain. Gene TRBJ2-5 matches the end of the DNA better, so the J call may be wrong. Specimen: blood. The CDR3 region is CASSARSGAPGTQYF. The CDR3, as DNA: TGCGCCAGCAGCGCCCGATCTGGAGCGCCAGGGACCCAGTACTTC.